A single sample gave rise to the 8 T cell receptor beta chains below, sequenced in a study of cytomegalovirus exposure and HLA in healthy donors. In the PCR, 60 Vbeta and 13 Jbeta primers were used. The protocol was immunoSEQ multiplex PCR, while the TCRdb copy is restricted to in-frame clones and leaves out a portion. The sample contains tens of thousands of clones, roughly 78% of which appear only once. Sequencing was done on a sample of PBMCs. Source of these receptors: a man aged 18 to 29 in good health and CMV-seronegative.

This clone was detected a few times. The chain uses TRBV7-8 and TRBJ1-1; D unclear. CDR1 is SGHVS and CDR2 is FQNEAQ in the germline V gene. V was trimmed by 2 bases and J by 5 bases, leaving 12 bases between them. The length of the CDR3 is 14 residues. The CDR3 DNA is TGTGCCAGCAGCTTATACGAGGGCCAAACTGAAGCTTTCTTT. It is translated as CASSLYEGQTEAFF.

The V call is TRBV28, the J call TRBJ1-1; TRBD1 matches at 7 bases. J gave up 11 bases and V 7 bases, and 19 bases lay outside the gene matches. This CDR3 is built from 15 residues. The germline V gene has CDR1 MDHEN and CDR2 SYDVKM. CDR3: CASTRDSLWFSVAFF. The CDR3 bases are TGTGCCAGCACCCGGGACAGTTTGTGGTTTTCGGTGGCTTTCTTT. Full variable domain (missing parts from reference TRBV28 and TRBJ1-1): DVKVTQSSRYLVKRTGEKVFLECVQDMDHENMFWYRQDPGLGLRLIYFSYDVKMKEKGDIPEGYSVSREKKERFSLILESASTNQTSMYLCASTRDSLWFSVAFFGQGTRLTVV.

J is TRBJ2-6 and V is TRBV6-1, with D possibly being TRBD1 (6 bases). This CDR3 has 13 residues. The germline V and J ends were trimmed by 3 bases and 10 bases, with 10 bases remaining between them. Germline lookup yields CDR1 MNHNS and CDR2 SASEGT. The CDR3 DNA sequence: TGTGCCAGCAGTGAGCGACAGGATAACGTCCTGACTTTC. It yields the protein CASSERQDNVLTF.

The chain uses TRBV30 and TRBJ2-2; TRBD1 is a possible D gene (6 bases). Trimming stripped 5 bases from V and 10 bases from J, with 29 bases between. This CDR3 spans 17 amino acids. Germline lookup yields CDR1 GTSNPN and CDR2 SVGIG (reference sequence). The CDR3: CAWATKRGGRGMVELFF. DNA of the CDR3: TGTGCCTGGGCAACCAAAAGGGGTGGCAGGGGAATGGTGGAGCTGTTTTTT.

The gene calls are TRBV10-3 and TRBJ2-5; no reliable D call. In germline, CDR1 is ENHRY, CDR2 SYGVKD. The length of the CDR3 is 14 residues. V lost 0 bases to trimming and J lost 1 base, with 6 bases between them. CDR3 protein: CAISESAVQETQYF. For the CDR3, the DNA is TGTGCCATCAGTGAGTCGGCTGTCCAAGAGACCCAGTACTTC.

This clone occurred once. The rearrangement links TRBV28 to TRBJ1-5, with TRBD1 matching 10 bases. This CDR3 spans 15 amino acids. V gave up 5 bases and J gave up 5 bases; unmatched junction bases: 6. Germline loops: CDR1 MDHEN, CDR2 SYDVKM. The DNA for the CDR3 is TGTGCCAGCAGTCTTCCGGGACAGGGGTATCAGCCCCAGCATTTT. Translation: CASSLPGQGYQPQHF.

The CDR3 region is CASSQKQGAEAFF. CDR3 sequence (DNA): TGCGCCAGCAGCCAAAAACAGGGCGCTGAAGCTTTCTTT. The chain is built from TRBV4-3 and TRBJ1-1; D perhaps matches TRBD1 (6 bases). The V and J ends lost 2 bases and 6 bases respectively, with 10 bases between them. This CDR3 region has 13 residues. Germline-derived CDR1 and CDR2 are LGHNA and YSLEER.

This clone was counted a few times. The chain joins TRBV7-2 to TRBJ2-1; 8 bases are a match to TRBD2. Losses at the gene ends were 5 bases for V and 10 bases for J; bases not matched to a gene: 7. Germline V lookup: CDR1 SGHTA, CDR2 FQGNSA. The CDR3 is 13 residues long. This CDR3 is CASSSSGAREQFF. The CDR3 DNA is TGTGCCAGCAGCAGTAGCGGGGCCCGGGAGCAGTTCTTC.